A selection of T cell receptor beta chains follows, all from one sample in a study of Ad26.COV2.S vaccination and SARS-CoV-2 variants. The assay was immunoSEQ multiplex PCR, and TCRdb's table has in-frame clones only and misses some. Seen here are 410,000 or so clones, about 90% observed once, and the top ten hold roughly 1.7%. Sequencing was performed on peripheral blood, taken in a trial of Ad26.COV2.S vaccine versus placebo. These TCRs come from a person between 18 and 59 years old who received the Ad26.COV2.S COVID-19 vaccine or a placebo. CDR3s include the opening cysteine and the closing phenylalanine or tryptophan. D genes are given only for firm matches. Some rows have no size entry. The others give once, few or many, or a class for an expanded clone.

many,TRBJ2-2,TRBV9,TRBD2,TGTGCCAGCAGCCCAAAGCCGGGACTAGCCGGGGAGCTGTTTTTT,CASSPKPGLAGELFF
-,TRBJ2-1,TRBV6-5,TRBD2,TGTGCCAGCAGTTATGCGGGGGGCTACAATGAGCAGTTCTTC,CASSYAGGYNEQFF
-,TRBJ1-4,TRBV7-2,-,TGTGCCAGCAGCCAAGTGGGGGTAACTAATGAAAAACTGTTTTTT,CASSQVGVTNEKLFF
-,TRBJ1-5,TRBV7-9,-,TGTGCCAGCAGCTCGATCGAATGGACAGGCAATCAGCCCCAGCATTTT,CASSSIEWTGNQPQHF
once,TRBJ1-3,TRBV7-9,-,TGTGCCAGCAGCCGTCCGAGGGCCCAGGCTGGAAACACCATATATTTT,CASSRPRAQAGNTIYF
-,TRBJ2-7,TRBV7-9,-,TGTGCCAGCAGCCCACCGCAACTAAACTACGAGCAGTACTTC,CASSPPQLNYEQYF
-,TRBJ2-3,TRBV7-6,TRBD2,TGTGCCAGCAGCACCGGACTAGCGGGGGGGGGAAGCACAGATACGCAGTATTTT,CASSTGLAGGGSTDTQYF
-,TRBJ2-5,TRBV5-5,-,TGTGCCAGCAGTCATCCCACAGGGAAGGAGGGGGAGACCCAGTACTTC,CASSHPTGKEGETQYF
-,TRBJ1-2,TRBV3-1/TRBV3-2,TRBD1,TGTGCCAGCAGACCCGACAGGGAACATGGCTACACCTTC,CASRPDREHGYTF
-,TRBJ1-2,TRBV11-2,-,TGTGCCAGCAGCTTCCAGGGTTTCGATGGCTACACCTTC,CASSFQGFDGYTF
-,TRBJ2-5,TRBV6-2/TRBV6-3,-,TGTGCCAGCAGTTACGAACGGGGCCAAGAGACCCAGTACTTC,CASSYERGQETQYF
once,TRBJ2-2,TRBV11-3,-,TGTGCCAGCAGTTTCGAGCCGGGCACCGGGGAGCTGTTTTTT,CASSFEPGTGELFF
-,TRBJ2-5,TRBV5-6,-,TGTGCCAGCAGCTACCAAGAGACCCAGTACTTC,CASSYQETQYF
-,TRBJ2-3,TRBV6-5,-,TGTGCCAGCAGTTACAGGGTGGAGGATACGCAGTATTTT,CASSYRVEDTQYF
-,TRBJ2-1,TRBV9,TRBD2,TGTGCCAGCAGCGTAGGTAGCGGGAAAGGCGACAATGAGCAGTTCTTC,CASSVGSGKGDNEQFF
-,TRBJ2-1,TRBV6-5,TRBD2,TGTGCCAGCAGCCCCCCGGGACTAGGTGTTCAGTTCTTC,CASSPPGLGVQFF
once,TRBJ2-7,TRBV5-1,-,TGCGCCAGCAGCTTGTTATCCACCCACTCCTACGAGCAGTACTTC,CASSLLSTHSYEQYF
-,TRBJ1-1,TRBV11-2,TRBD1,TGTGCCAGCAGCCCCCGGGACAGGGTCCCCCTAAACACTGAAGCTTTCTTT,CASSPRDRVPLNTEAFF
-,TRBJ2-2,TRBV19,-,TGTGCCAGTAAAAAGGCAGGAGATTACACCGGGGAGCTGTTTTTT,CASKKAGDYTGELFF
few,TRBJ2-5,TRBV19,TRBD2,TGTGCCAGTAGGACCGGGGGAGCGGGGGGGCAAGAGACCCAGTACTTC,CASRTGGAGGQETQYF
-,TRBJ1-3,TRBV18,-,TGTGCCAGCTCACCAGGGGTTTCCTCTGGAAACACCATATATTTT,CASSPGVSSGNTIYF
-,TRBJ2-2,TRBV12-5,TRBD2,TGTGCTAGTGGGCAACTAGCGGATAACACCGGGGAGCTGTTTTTT,CASGQLADNTGELFF
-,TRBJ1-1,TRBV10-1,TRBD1,TGCGCCAGCAGGGGACAGTTGAACACTGAAGCTTTCTTT,CASRGQLNTEAFF
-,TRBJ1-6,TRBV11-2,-,TGTGCCAGCAGCCTAGACTATTGGGGCCGCAATTCACCCCTCCACTTT,CASSLDYWGRNSPLHF
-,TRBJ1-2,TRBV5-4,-,TGTGCCAGCGGACCTAGGGAAGACCATGGCTACACCTTC,CASGPREDHGYTF
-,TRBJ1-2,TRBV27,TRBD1,TGTGCCAGCAGTCCCAAAGGGACAGGGGCCTATGGCTACACCTTC,CASSPKGTGAYGYTF
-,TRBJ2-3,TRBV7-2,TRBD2,TGTGCCAGCAGCTTAGTGCCTAGCGGGGTGGTAGATACGCAGTATTTT,CASSLVPSGVVDTQYF
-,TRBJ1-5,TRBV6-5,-,TGTGCCACCAAAGCCGGGACGGTCAGCAATCAGCCCCAGCATTTT,CATKAGTVSNQPQHF
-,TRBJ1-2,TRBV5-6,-,TGTGCCAGCAGCTTGGAGATAAATGGTTTGGGAGGCTACACCTTC,CASSLEINGLGGYTF
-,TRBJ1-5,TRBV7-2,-,TGTGCCAGCAGCTTAGAGGCCAGCAATCAGCCCCAGCATTTT,CASSLEASNQPQHF
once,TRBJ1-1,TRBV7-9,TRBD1,TGTGCCAGCAGCTTTGGGACAGGACTCCGCCTTACTGAAGCTTTCTTT,CASSFGTGLRLTEAFF
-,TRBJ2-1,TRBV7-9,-,TGTGCCAGCTTAAGGGGCAATGAGCAGTTCTTC,CASLRGNEQFF
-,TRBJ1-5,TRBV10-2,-,TGCGCCAGCAAGGGGCAGGCTCCGCAGCCCCAGCATTTT,CASKGQAPQPQHF
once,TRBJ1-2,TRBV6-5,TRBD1,TGTGCCAGCAGTTACTCGGGGACAGGGGCGAGTGGCTACACCTTC,CASSYSGTGASGYTF
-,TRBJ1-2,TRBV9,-,TGTGCCAGCAGCGCGCAGGACGGTTATGGCTACACCTTC,CASSAQDGYGYTF
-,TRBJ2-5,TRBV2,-,TGTGCCAGCAGACCCTCTTTGGGGCGCCAAGGGGAGACCCAGTACTTC,CASRPSLGRQGETQYF
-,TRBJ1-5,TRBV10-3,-,TGTGCCATCACGCGGGGGGGCAATCAGCCCCAGCATTTT,CAITRGGNQPQHF
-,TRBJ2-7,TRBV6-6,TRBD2,TGTGCCAGCCGTCCAAAACCGGGACTAGCGGGGGGACGGAGCTCCTACGAGCAGTACTTC,CASRPKPGLAGGRSSYEQYF
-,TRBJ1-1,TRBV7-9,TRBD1,TGTGCCAGCAGCCCCCGGACAGGGGGCGTCACTGAAGCTTTCTTT,CASSPRTGGVTEAFF
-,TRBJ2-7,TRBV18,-,TGTGCCAGCTCACCCGCCCCCGGTTACGAGCAGTACTTC,CASSPAPGYEQYF
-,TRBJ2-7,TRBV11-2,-,TGTGCCAGCTCCTTCCAAAGGACGGATTACGAGCAGTACTTC,CASSFQRTDYEQYF